This T cell receptor beta chain comes out of a study of blood T cell repertoires in COVID-19. The CDR3 spans 16 residues. The V gene's germline CDR1 is LNHDA and CDR2 SQIVND (reference sequence). Trimming took 1 base from V and 0 from J, leaving 7 bases between them. Some clones are missing from TCRdb's copy, which holds only in-frame ones; the method was immunoSEQ multiplex PCR. The sample carries a few hundred thousand clones, about 85% recorded once. This clone has more than one count but fewer than ten. The specimen was peripheral blood. The origin of this receptor is a man younger than 45 with active or convalescent COVID-19. The V gene is TRBV19, the J gene TRBJ2-6; no clear D gene. CDR3 nucleotide sequence: TGTGCCAGTAGTATAGTTGGCCACTCTGGGGCCAACGTCCTGACTTTC. It is translated as CASSIVGHSGANVLTF.